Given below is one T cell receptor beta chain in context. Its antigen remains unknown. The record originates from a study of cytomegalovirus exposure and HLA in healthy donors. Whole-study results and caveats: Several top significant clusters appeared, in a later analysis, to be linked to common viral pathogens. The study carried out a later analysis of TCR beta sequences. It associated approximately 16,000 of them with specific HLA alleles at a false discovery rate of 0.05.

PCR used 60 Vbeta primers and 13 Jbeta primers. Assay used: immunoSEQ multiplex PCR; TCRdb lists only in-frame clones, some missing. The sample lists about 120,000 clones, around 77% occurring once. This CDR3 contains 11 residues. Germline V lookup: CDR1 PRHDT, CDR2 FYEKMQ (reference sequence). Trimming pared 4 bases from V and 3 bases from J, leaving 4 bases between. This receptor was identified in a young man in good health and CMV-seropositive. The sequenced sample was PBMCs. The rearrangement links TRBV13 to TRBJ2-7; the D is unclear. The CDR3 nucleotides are TGTGCCAGCAGCTCAAACTACGAGCAGTACTTC. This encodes CASSSNYEQYF.